This TCR beta chain was sequenced during a study of persistence of HIV-infected CD4 T cells. Findings of the study overall: The rare CMV-responding cells with HIV-1 proviruses were not separately TCR-sequenced.

Lysates of CMV-infected fibroblasts at approximately 10 ug/mL stimulated these cells. CD40L-negative CD69-negative CD45RO-high memory CD4+ T cells were sorted as populations depleted of antigen-responding cells. Donors were HIV-1-infected adults who began suppressive ART during chronic infection. Before stimulation, PBMCs underwent CD8+ T cell depletion. This clone was counted a few times. Antigen unknown. V gave up 5 bases and J gave up 4 bases, with 14 bases separating them. The CDR3 covers 14 residues. Germline loops: CDR1 SGHTA, CDR2 FQGNSA. This was the immunoSEQ version 4 assay in survey mode. Assay: immunoSEQ multiplex PCR; the TCRdb copy retains only in-frame clones and omits some. The profile shows 25,000 to 35,000 clones, 80% to 90% of them singletons.

The receptor's source is an adult man with HIV who was CMV-seropositive. This chain uses TRBV7-2 with TRBJ1-2; the D gene is possibly TRBD1 (5 bases). The sample here was CD4+ T cells sorted from PBMCs after roughly 18-hour stimulation, taken from a patient who received antiretroviral therapy. CDR3 protein: CASSPGADLYGYTF. The CDR3 DNA reads as TGTGCCAGCAGCCCCGGGGCTGATCTCTATGGCTACACCTTC.